This TCR beta chain was profiled in a study of CXCR3-negative and CXCR3-positive naive CD8 T cells. Study background: The study obtained 130 million to 150 million TRB reads, about 1.5 +/- 0.3 million per library. General study points: Memory cells differed in TRBV-TRBJ usage, but naive CXCR3-negative and CXCR3-positive cells had similar usage. Post-cryopreservation CXCR3 expression was partly diminished, and the bulk of assays employed fresh PBMCs.

The germline gives CDR1 LGHNA, CDR2 YNFKEQ. The CDR3 covers 13 residues. Using triplicate sorts, 300,000 cells were collected each time from every CD8+ T cell subset. Remarks on this clonotype: Antigen unknown.

The authors prepared UMI-labeled TRB cDNA libraries by 5' RACE. With the 5' RACE reads reprocessed, TCRdb shows one record per CDR3 protein and no DNA. This listing includes 45,000 to 70,000 distinct CDR3 sequences. Sequenced: memory CD8+ T cells from blood. The gene calls are TRBV4-2 and TRBJ2-2. The TCR was taken from a human donor in good health. Some clones in this sample may be carry-over from other donors' samples. CDR3 region: CASSQDERGELFF.